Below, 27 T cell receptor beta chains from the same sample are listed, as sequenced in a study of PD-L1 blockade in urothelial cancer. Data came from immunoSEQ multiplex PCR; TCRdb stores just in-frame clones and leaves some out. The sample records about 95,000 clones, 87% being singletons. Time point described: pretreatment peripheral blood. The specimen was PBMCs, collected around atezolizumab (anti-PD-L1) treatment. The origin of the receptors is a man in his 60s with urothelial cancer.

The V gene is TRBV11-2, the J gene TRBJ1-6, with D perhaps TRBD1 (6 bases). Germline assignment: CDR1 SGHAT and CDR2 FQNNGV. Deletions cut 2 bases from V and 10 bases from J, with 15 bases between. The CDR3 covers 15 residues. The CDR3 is CASSLRLQGGSPLHF. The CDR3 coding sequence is TGTGCCAGCAGCTTACGTCTTCAAGGGGGATCACCCCTCCACTTT. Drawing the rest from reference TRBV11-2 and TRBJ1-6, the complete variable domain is EAGVAQSPRYKIIEKRQSVAFWCNPISGHATLYWYQQILGQGPKLLIQFQNNGVVDDSQLPKDRFSAERLKGVDSTLKIQPAKLEDSAVYLCASSLRLQGGSPLHFGNGTRLTVT.

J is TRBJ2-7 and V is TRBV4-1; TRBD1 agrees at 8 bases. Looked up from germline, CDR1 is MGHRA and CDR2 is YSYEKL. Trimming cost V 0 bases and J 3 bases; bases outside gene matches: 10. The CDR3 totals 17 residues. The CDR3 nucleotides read TGCGCCAGCAGCCAAGATACAGGGACAGGCGACTTCTACGAGCAGTACTTC. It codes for CASSQDTGTGDFYEQYF.

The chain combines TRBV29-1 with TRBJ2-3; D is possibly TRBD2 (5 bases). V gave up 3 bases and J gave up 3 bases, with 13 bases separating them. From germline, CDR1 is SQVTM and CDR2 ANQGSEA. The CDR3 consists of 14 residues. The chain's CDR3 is CSVEVGVGTDTQYF. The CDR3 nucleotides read TGCAGCGTTGAGGTCGGGGTGGGGACAGATACGCAGTATTTT.

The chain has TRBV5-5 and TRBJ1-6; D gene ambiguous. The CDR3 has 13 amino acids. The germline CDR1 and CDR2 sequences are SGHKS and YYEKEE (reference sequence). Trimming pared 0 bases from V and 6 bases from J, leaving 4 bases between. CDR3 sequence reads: CASSLASNSPLHF. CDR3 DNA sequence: TGTGCCAGCAGCTTGGCGAGTAATTCACCCCTCCACTTT. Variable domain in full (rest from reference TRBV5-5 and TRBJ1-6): DAGVTQSPTHLIKTRGQQVTLRCSPISGHKSVSWYQQVLGQGPQFIFQYYEKEERGRGNFPDRFSARQFPNYSSELNVNALLLGDSALYLCASSLASNSPLHFGNGTRLTVT.

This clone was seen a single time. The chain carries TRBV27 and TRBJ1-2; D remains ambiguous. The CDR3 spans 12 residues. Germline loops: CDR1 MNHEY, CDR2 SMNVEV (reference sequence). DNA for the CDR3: TGTGCTGCGGGTATGGACGCCCGGGGCTACACCTTC. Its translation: CAAGMDARGYTF.

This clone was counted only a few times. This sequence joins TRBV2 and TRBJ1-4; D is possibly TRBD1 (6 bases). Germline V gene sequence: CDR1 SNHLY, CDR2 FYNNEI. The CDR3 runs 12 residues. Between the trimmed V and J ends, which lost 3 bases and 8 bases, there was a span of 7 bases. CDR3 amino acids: CASSDQGEKLFF. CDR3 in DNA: TGTGCCAGCAGTGATCAGGGGGAAAAACTGTTTTTT.

CDR3 protein: CASSPPGSDQPQHF. The CDR3 DNA follows: TGTGCCAGCAGTCCCCCAGGGTCGGATCAGCCCCAGCATTTT. The rearrangement uses TRBV28 and TRBJ1-5, with D maybe TRBD1 (5 bases). V lost 5 bases to trimming and J lost 5 bases, with 13 bases between them. CDR1 and CDR2 from the germline V gene are MDHEN and SYDVKM. This CDR3 is 14 amino acids long.

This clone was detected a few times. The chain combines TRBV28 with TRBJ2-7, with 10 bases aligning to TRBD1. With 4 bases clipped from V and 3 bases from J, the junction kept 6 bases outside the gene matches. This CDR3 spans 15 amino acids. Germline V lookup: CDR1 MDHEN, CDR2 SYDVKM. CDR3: CASSSPGTGDYEQYF. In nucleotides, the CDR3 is TGTGCCAGCAGTTCTCCGGGGACAGGGGACTACGAGCAGTACTTC.

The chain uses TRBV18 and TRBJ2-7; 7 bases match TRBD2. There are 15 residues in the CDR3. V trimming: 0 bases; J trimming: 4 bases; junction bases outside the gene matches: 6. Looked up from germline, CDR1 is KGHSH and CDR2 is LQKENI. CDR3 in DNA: TGTGCCAGCTCACCACCAAGCGGGACGGAATACGAGCAGTACTTC. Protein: CASSPPSGTEYEQYF.

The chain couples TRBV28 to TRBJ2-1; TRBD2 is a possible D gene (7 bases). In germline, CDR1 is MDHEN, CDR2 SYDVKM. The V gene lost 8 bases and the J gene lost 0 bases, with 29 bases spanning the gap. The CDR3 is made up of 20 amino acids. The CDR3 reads CASGGGGRQARFSSYNEQFF. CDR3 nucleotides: TGTGCCAGCGGGGGGGGCGGGAGACAGGCCCGATTTAGCTCCTACAATGAGCAGTTCTTC.

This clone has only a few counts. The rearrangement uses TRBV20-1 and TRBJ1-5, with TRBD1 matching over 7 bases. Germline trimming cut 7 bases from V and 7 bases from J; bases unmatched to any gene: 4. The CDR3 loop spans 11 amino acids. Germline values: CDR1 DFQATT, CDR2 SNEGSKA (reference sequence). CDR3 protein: CSVQGEQPQHF. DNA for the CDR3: TGCAGTGTCCAGGGGGAACAGCCCCAGCATTTT.

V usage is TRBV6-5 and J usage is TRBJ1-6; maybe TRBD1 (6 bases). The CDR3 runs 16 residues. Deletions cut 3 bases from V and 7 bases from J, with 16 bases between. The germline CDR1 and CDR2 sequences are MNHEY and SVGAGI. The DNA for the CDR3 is TGTGCCAGCAGTTATTTGATAAGGGGGATCAATTCACCCCTCCACTTT. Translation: CASSYLIRGINSPLHF.

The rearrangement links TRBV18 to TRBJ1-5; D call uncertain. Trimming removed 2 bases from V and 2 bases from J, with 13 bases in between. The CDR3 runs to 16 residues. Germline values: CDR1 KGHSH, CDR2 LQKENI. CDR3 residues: CASSPTETLGNQPQHF. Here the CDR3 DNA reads TGTGCCAGCTCACCAACCGAAACTTTGGGCAATCAGCCCCAGCATTTT.

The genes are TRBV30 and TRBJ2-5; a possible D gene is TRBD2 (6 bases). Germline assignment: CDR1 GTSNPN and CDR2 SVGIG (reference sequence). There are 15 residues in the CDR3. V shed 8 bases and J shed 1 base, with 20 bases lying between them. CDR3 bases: TGTGCCGGGAAAAGGGGACTGAGCCCCCAAGAGACCCAGTACTTC. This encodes CAGKRGLSPQETQYF.

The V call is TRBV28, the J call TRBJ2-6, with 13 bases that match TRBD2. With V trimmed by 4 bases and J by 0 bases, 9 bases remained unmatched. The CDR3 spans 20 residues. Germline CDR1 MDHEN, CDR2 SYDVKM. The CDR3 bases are TGTGCCAGCAGTTCGCGACTAGCGGGGGGTTCGAGCTCTGGGGCCAACGTCCTGACTTTC. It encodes CASSSRLAGGSSSGANVLTF.

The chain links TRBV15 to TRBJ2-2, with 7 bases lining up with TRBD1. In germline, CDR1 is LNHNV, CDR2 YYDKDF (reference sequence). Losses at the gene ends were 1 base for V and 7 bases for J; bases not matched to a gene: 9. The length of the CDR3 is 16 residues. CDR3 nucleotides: TGTGCCACCAGCAGAGGTTCCGACAGGGTTGGCGGGGAGCTGTTTTTT. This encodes CATSRGSDRVGGELFF.

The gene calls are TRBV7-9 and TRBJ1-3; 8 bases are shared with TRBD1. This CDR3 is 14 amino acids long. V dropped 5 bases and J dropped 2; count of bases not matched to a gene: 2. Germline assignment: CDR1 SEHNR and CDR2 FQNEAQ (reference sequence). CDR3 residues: CASSGQGAGNTIYF. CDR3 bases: TGTGCCAGCAGCGGACAGGGCGCTGGAAACACCATATATTTT. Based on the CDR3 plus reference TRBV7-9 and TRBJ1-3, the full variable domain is DTGVSQNPRHKITKRGQNVTFRCDPISEHNRLYWYRQTLGQGPEFLTYFQNEAQLEKSRLLSDRFSAERPKGSFSTLEIQRTEQGDSAMYLCASSGQGAGNTIYFGEGSWLTVV.

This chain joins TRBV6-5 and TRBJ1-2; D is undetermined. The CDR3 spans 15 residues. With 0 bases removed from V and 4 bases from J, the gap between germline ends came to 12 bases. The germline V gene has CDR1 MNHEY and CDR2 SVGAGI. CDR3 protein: CASSYSTPVSYGYTF. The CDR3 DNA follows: TGTGCCAGCAGTTACTCCACCCCTGTCAGCTATGGCTACACCTTC.

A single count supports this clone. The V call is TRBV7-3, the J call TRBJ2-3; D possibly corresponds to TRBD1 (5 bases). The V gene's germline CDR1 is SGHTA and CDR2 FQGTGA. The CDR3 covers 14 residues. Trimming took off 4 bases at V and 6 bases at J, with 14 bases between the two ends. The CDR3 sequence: CASSSRAGWDTQYF. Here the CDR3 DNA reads TGTGCCAGCAGCTCCCGGGCAGGGTGGGATACGCAGTATTTT.

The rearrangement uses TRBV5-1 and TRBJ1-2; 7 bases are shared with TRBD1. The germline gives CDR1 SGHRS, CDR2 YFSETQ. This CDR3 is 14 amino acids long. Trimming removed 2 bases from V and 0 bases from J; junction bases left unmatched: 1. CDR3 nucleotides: TGCGCCAGCAGCTTCCAGGGGGCTAACTATGGCTACACCTTC. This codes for CASSFQGANYGYTF.

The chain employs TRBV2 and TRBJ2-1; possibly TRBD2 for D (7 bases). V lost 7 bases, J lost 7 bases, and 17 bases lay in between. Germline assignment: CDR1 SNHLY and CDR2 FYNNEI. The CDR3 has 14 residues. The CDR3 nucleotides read TGTGCCAGCAAGGGGGGGGGCCGGGGGAATGAGCAGTTCTTC. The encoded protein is CASKGGGRGNEQFF.

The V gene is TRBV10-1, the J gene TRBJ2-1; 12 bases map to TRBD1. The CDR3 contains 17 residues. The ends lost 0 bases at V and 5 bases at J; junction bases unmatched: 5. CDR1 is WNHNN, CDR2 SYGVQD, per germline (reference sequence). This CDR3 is CASSESRDRGQDNEQFF. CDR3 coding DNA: TGCGCCAGCAGTGAGTCGAGGGACAGGGGGCAAGACAATGAGCAGTTCTTC.

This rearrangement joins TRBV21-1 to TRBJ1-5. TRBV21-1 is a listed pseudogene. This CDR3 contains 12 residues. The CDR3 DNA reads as TGTGCCAGGCTCGTCGGGGTTCAGCCCCAGCATTTT. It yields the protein CARLVGVQPQHF.

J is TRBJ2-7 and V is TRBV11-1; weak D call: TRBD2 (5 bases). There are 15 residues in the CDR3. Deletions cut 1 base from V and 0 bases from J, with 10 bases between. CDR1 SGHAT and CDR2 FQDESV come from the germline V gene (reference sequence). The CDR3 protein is CASSLVSGSSYEQYF. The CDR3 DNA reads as TGTGCCAGCAGCTTAGTTTCGGGGAGCTCCTACGAGCAGTACTTC. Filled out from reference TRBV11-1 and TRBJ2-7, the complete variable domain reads EAEVAQSPRYKITEKSQAVAFWCDPISGHATLYWYRQILGQGPELLVQFQDESVVDDSQLPKDRFSAERLKGVDSTLKIQPAELGDSAMYLCASSLVSGSSYEQYFGPGTRLTVT.

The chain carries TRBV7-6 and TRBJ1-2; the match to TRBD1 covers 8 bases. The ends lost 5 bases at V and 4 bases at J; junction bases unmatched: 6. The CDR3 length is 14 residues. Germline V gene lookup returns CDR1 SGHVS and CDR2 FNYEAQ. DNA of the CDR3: TGTGCCAGCAGCCGATCCGGGACAGGCTATGGCTACACCTTC. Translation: CASSRSGTGYGYTF.

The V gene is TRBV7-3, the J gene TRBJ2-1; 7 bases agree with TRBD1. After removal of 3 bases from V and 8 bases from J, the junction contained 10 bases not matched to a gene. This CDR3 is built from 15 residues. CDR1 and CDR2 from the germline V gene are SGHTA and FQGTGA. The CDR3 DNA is TGTGCCAGCAGCTTGGGGACAGACCCCAGGGATGAGCAGTTCTTC. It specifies CASSLGTDPRDEQFF.

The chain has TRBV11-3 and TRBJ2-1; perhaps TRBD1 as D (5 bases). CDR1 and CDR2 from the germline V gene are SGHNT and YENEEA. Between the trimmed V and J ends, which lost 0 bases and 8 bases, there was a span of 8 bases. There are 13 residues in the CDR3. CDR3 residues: CASSLEDTDEQFF. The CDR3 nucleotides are TGTGCCAGCAGCTTAGAGGACACCGATGAGCAGTTCTTC.